A single sample gave rise to the 2 T cell receptor beta chains below, sequenced in a study of shared clonotypes between healthy human individuals. Libraries were prepared by immunoSEQ multiplex PCR; TCRdb keeps only in-frame clonotypes and omits some of them. The top ten clones hold 9.5% to 15% of a sample with 550,000 to 600,000 clones, roughly 79% of them seen once. Specimen: PBMCs. These receptors were taken from a middle-aged woman in good health. Some clones in this sample may be carry-over from other donors' samples.

The chain uses TRBV13 and TRBJ1-4; 7 positions agree with TRBD1. With 0 bases clipped from V and 3 bases from J, the junction kept 1 base outside the gene matches. Germline V lookup: CDR1 PRHDT, CDR2 FYEKMQ (reference sequence). The CDR3 totals 15 residues. DNA for the CDR3: TGTGCCAGCAGCTTAGGGGGGACAGCTAATGAAAAACTGTTTTTT. As protein: CASSLGGTANEKLFF.

CDR3: CASSPQLGNWGTEAFF. DNA of the CDR3: TGTGCCAGCAGCCCACAACTAGGGAATTGGGGCACTGAAGCTTTCTTT. The V and J genes are TRBV7-9 and TRBJ1-1; D uncertain. V was cut by 5 bases and J by 4 bases, with 20 bases left in between. The CDR3 covers 16 residues. Per germline, CDR1 SEHNR and CDR2 FQNEAQ (reference sequence).